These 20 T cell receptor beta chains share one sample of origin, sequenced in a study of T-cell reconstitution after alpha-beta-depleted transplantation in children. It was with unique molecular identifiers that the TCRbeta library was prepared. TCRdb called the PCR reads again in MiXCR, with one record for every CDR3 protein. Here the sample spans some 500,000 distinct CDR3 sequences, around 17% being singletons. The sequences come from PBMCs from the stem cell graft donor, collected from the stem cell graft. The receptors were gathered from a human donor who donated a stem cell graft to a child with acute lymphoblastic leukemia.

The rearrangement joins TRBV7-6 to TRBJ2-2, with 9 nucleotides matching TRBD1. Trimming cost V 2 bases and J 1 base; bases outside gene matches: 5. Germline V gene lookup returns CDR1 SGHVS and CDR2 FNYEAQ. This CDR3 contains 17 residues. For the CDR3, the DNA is TGTGCCAGCAGCTTAAGGCAGGGACAGGGGAACACCGGGGAGCTGTTTTTT. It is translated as CASSLRQGQGNTGELFF.

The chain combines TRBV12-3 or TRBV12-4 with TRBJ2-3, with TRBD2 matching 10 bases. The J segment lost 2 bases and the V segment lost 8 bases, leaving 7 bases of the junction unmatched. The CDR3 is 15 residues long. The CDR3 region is CASRPSGSPTDTQYF. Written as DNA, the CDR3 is TGTGCCAGCCGCCCTAGCGGGAGCCCCACAGATACGCAGTATTTT.

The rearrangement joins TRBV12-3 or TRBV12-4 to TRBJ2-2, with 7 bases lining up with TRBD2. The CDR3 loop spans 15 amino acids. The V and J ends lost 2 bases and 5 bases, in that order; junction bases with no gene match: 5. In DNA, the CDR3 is TGTGCCAGCAGTTTAATGGGGGGGGTGACCGGGGAGCTGTTTTTT. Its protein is CASSLMGGVTGELFF.

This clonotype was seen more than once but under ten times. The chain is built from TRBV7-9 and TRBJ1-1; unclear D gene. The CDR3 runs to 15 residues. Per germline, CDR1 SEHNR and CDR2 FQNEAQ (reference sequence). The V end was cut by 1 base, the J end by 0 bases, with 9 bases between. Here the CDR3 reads CASSLVFSVNTEAFF. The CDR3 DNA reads TGTGCCAGCAGCTTAGTGTTTTCCGTGAACACTGAAGCTTTCTTT.

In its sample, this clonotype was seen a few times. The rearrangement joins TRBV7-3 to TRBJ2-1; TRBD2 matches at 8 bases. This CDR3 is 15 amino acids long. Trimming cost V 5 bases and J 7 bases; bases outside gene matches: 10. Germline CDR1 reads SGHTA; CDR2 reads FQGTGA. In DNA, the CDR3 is TGTGCCAGCAGCCCCCAGGGACTAGTGGGGAATGAGCAGTTCTTC. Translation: CASSPQGLVGNEQFF.

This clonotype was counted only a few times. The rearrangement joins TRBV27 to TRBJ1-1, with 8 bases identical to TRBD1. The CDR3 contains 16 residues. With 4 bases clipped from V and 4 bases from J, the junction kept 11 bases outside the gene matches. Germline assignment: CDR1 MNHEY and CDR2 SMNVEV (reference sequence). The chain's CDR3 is CASSSTNRGLVTEAFF. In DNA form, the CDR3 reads TGTGCCAGCAGTTCTACAAACAGGGGGTTGGTCACTGAAGCTTTCTTT.

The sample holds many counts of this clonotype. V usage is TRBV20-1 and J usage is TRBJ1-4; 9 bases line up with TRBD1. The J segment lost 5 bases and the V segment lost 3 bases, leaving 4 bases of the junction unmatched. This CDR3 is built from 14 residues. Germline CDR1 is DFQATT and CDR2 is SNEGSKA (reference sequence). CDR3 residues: CSASGGQGNEKLFF. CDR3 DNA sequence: TGCAGTGCTAGTGGCGGACAGGGGAATGAAAAACTGTTTTTT.

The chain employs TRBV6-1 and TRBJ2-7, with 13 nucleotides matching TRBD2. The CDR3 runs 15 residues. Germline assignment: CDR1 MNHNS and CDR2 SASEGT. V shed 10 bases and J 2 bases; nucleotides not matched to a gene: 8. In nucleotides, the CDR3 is TGTGCCACCGAAAAAGGGACTAGCGGGACCTACGAGCAGTACTTC. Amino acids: CATEKGTSGTYEQYF.

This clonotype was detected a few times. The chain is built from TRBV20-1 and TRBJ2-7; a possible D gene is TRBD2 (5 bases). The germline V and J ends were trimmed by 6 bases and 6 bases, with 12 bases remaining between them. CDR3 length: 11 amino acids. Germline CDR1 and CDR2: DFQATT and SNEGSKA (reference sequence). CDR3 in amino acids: CSARPGVEQYF. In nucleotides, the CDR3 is TGCAGTGCCAGACCCGGGGTCGAGCAGTACTTC.

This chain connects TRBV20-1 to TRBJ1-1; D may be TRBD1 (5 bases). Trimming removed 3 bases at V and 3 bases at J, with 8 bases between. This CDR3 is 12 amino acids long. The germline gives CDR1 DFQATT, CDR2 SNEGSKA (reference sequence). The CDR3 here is CSAREGHTEAFF. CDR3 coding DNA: TGCAGTGCTAGGGAGGGACACACTGAAGCTTTCTTT.

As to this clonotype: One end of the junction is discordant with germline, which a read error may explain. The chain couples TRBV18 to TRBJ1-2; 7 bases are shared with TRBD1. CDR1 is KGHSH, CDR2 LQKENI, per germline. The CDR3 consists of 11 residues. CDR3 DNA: TGTGCCAGCTCACCGATGACAGGGCTATCCTTC. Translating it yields CASSPMTGLSF.

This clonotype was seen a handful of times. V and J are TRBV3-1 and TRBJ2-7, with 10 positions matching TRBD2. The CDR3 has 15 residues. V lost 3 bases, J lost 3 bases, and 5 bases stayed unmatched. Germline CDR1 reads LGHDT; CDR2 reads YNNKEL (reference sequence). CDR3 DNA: TGTGCCAGCAGCCACCGACTAGCGGGCCGCTACGAGCAGTACTTC. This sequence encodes CASSHRLAGRYEQYF.

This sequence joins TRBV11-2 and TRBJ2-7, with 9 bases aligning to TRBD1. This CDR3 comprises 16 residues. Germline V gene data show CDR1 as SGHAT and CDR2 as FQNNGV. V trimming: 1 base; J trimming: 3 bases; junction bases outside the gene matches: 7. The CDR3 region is CASSLGMGTGNYEQYF. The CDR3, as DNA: TGTGCCAGCAGCTTAGGAATGGGGACAGGGAACTACGAGCAGTACTTC.

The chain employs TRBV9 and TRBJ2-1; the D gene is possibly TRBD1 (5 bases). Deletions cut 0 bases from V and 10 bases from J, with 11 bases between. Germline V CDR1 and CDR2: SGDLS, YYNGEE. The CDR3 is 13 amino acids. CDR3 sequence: CASSVAGLGEQFF. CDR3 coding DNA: TGTGCCAGCAGCGTAGCAGGGCTAGGCGAGCAGTTCTTC. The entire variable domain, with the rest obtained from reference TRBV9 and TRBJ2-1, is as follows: DSGVTQTPKHLITATGQRVTLRCSPRSGDLSVYWYQQSLDQGLQFLIQYYNGEERAKGNILERFSAQQFPDLHSELNLSSLELGDSALYFCASSVAGLGEQFFGPGTRLTVL.

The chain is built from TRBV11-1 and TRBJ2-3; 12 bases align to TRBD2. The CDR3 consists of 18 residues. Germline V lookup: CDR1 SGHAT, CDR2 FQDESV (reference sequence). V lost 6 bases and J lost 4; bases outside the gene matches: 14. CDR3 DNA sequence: TGTGCCAGCAGGTCTCTAGCGGGAGGGCCCTCATTATCAGATACGCAGTATTTT. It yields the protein CASRSLAGGPSLSDTQYF. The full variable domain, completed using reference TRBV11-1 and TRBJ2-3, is EAEVAQSPRYKITEKSQAVAFWCDPISGHATLYWYRQILGQGPELLVQFQDESVVDDSQLPKDRFSAERLKGVDSTLKIQPAELGDSAMYLCASRSLAGGPSLSDTQYFGPGTRLTVL.

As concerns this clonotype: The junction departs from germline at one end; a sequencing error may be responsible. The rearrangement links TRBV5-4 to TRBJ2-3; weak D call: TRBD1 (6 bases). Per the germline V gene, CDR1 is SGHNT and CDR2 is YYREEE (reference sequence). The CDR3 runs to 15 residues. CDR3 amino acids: CASSLGLGATATQYF. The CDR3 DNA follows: TGTGCCAGCAGCTTGGGATTGGGGGCGACAGCTACGCAGTATTTT.

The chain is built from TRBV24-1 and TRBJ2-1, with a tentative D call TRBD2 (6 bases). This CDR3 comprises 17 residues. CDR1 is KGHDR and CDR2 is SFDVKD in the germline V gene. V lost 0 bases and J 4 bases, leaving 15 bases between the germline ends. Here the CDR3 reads CATSDLPNTSPYNEQFF. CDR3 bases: TGTGCCACCAGTGATTTGCCGAATACTAGCCCTTACAATGAGCAGTTCTTC.

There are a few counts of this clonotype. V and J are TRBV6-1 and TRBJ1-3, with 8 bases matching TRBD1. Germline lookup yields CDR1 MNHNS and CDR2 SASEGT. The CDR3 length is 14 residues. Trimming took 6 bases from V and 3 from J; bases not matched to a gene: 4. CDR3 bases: TGTGCCAGCAGAACCGACAGGGGTGGAAACACCATATATTTT. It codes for CASRTDRGGNTIYF.

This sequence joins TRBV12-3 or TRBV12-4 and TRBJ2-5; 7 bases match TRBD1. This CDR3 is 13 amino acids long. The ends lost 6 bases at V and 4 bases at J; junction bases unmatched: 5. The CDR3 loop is CASSGTAGETQYF. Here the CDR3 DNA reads TGTGCCAGCAGCGGGACAGCTGGAGAGACCCAGTACTTC.

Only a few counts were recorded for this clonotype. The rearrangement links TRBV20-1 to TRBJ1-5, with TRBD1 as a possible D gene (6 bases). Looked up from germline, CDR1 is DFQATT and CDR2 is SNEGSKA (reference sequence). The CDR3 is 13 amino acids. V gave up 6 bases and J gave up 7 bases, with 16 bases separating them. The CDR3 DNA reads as TGCAGTGCCGGAGAAACACAGGGCCAGCCCCAGCATTTT. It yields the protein CSAGETQGQPQHF.